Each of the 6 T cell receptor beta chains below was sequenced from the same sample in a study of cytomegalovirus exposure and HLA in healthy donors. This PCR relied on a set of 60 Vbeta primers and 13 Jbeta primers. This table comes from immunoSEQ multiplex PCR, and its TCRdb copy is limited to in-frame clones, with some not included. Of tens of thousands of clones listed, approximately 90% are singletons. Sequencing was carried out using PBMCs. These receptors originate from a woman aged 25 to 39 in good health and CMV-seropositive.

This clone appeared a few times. CDR3 loop: CASSLKGQGAHGYTF. For the CDR3, the DNA is TGTGCCAGCAGCTTGAAAGGACAGGGGGCGCATGGCTACACCTTC. The rearrangement links TRBV5-4 to TRBJ1-2; the match to TRBD1 covers 11 bases. Trimming took 1 base from V and 6 from J; bases not matched to a gene: 5. The CDR3 extends over 15 amino acids. Germline CDR1 and CDR2: SGHNT and YYREEE (reference sequence).

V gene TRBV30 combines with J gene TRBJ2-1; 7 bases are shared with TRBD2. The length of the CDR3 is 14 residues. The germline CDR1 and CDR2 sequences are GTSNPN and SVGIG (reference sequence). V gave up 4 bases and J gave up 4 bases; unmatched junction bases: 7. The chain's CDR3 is CAWKLAGSYNEQFF. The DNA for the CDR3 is TGTGCCTGGAAATTAGCGGGTTCTTACAATGAGCAGTTCTTC.

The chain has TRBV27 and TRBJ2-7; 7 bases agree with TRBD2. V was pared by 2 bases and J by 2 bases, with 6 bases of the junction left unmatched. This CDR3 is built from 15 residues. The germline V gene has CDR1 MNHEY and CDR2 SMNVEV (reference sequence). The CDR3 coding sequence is TGTGCCAGCAGTTTAAGGGCGGGAGCAGCCTACGAGCAGTACTTC. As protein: CASSLRAGAAYEQYF.

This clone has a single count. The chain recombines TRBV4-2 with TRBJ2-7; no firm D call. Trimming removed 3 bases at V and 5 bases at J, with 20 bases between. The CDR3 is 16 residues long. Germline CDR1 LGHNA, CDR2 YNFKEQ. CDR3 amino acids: CASSQNSAAVVHEQYF. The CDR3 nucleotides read TGTGCCAGCAGCCAGAATTCGGCGGCCGTGGTCCACGAGCAGTACTTC.

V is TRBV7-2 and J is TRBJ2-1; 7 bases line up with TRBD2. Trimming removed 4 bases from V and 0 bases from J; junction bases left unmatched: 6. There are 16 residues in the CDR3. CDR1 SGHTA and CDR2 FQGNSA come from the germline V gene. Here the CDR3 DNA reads TGTGCCAGCAGCTCCGAAGCGGGGAGCTCCTACAATGAGCAGTTCTTC. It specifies CASSSEAGSSYNEQFF.

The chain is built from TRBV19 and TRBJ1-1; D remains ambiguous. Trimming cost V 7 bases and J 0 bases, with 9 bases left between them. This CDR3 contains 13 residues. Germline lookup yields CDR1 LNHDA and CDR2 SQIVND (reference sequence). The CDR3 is CASNFAVNTEAFF. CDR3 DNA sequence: TGTGCCAGTAATTTCGCAGTGAACACTGAAGCTTTCTTT.